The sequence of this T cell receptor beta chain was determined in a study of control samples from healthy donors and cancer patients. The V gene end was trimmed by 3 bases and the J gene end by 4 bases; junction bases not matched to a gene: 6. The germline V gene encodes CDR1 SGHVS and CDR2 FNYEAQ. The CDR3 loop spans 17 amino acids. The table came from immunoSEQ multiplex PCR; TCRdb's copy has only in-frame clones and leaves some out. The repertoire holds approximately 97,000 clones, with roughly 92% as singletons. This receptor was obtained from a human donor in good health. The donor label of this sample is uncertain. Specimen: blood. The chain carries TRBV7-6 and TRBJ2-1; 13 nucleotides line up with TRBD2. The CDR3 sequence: CASSLGTSGDFYNEQFF. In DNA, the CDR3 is TGTGCCAGCAGCTTGGGGACTAGCGGGGATTTTTACAATGAGCAGTTCTTC.